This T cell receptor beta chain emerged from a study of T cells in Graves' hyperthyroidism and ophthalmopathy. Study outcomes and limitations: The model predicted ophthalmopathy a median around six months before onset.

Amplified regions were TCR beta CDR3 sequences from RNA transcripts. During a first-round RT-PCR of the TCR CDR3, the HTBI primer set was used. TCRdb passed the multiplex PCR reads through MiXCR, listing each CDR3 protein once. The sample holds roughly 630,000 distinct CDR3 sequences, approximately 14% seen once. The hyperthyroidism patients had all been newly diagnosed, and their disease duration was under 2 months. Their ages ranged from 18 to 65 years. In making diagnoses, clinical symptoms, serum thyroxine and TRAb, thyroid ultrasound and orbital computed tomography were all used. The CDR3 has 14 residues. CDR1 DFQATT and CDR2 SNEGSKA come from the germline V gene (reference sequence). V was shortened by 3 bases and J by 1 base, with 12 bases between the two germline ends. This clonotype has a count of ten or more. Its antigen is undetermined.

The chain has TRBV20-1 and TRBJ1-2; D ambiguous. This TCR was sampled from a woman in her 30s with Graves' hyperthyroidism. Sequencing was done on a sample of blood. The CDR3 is CSARIEGFNYGYTF. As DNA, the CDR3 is TGCAGTGCTAGGATTGAGGGCTTTAACTATGGCTACACCTTC.